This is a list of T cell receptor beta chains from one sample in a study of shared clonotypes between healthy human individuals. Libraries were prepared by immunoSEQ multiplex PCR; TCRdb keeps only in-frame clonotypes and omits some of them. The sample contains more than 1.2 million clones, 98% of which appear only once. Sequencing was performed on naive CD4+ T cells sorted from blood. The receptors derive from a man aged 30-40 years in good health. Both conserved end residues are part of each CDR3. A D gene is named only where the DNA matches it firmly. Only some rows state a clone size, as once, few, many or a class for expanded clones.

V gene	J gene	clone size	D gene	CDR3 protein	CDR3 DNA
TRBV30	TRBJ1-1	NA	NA	CASGRRNTEAFF	TGTGCCTCGGGAAGGCGGAACACTGAAGCTTTCTTT
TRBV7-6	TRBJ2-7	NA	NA	CASSSSPGYEQYF	TGTGCCAGCAGCTCCTCCCCTGGATACGAGCAGTACTTC
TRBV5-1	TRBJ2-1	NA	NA	CASSQSGTGYNEQFF	TGCGCCAGCAGCCAGTCCGGGACTGGCTACAATGAGCAGTTCTTC
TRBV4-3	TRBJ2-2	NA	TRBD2	CASSQDLAGVTGELFF	TGCGCCAGCAGCCAAGATCTAGCGGGAGTCACCGGGGAGCTGTTTTTT
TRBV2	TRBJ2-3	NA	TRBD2	CATGREGLDTQYF	TGTGCCACCGGGCGGGAGGGCCTGGATACGCAGTATTTT
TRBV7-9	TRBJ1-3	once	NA	CASSLGTGGNTIYF	TGTGCCAGCAGCTTAGGGACCGGTGGAAACACCATATATTTT
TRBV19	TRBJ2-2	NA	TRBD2	CASSPGTSGKFLGTGELFF	TGTGCCAGTAGTCCAGGGACTAGCGGGAAGTTTTTGGGCACCGGGGAGCTGTTTTTT
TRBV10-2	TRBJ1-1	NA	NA	CASIQGDTEAFF	TGCGCCAGTATTCAGGGTGACACTGAAGCTTTCTTT
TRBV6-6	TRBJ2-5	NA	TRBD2	CASSLAGENVETQYF	TGTGCCAGCAGCCTAGCGGGAGAAAATGTAGAGACCCAGTACTTC
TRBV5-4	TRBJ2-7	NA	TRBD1	CASSLEQGRYEQYF	TGTGCCAGCAGCTTGGAACAGGGGAGATACGAGCAGTACTTC
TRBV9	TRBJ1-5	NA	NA	CASSGKVSGQPQHF	TGTGCCAGCTCGGGTAAGGTCTCAGGGCAGCCCCAGCATTTT
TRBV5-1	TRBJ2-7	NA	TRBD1	CASSVGQHYEQYF	TGCGCCAGCAGCGTGGGACAGCACTACGAGCAGTACTTC
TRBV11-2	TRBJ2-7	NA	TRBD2	CASSLLAGSYEQYF	TGTGCCAGCAGCCTCCTAGCGGGTTCCTACGAGCAGTACTTC
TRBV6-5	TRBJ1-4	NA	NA	CASSRDPLGNEKLFF	TGTGCCAGCAGTAGGGACCCGCTCGGTAATGAAAAACTGTTTTTT
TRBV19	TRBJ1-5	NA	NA	CASSTGESQPQHF	TGTGCCAGTAGTACAGGAGAAAGTCAGCCCCAGCATTTT
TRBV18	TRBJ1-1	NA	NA	CASSFAPGISNTEAFF	TGTGCCAGCTCATTCGCCCCCGGGATTTCGAACACTGAAGCTTTCTTT
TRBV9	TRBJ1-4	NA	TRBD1	CASSVAPAGGPEKLFF	TGTGCCAGCAGCGTAGCCCCAGCAGGGGGTCCTGAAAAACTGTTTTTT
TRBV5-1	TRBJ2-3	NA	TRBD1	CASSSIRDSYTDTQYF	TGCGCCAGCAGCTCCATCCGGGACAGCTACACAGATACGCAGTATTTT
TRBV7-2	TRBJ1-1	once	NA	CASSSIPRGGGLTEAFF	TGTGCCAGCAGCTCTATCCCTCGGGGCGGGGGGTTAACTGAAGCTTTCTTT
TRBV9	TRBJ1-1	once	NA	CASSALQGEGTEAFF	TGTGCCAGCAGCGCGCTCCAGGGCGAGGGCACTGAAGCTTTCTTT
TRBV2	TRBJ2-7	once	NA	CASRNRDNGQYF	TGTGCCAGCAGGAACAGGGATAACGGTCAGTACTTC
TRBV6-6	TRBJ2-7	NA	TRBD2	CASSQTSGGGSEQYF	TGTGCCAGCAGTCAGACTAGCGGGGGGGGCTCCGAGCAGTACTTC
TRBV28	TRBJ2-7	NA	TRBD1	CASSSSLLGQGPHEQYF	TGTGCCAGCAGTTCTTCCCTTCTAGGACAGGGTCCCCACGAGCAGTACTTC
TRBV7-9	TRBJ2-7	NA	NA	CASSLKRDLDEQYF	TGTGCCAGCAGCTTAAAGAGGGACCTTGACGAGCAGTACTTC
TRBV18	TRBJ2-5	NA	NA	CASSPRETQYF	TGTGCCAGCTCACCGCGGGAGACCCAGTACTTC
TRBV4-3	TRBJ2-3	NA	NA	CASSQVISRFTDTQYF	TGCGCCAGCAGCCAAGTGATCAGTAGATTCACAGATACGCAGTATTTT
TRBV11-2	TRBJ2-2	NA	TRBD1	CASSLFGTGRVTGELFF	TGTGCCAGCAGCTTATTTGGGACAGGGAGAGTCACCGGGGAGCTGTTTTTT
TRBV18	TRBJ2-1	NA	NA	CASSLPGQSSYNEQFF	TGTGCCAGCTCACTCCCGGGACAAAGCTCCTACAATGAGCAGTTCTTC
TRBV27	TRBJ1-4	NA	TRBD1	CASSPAGGGEKLFF	TGTGCCAGCAGCCCGGCAGGGGGCGGGGAAAAACTGTTTTTT
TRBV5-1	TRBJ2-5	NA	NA	CASSPGQQETQYF	TGCGCCAGCAGCCCAGGACAGCAAGAGACCCAGTACTTC
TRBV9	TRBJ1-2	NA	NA	CASSQHPGTSYGYTF	TGTGCCAGCAGCCAACACCCCGGGACCTCCTATGGCTACACCTTC
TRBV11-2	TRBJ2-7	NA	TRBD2	CASTFITSGSISSYEQYF	TGTGCCAGCACCTTCATAACTAGCGGGAGTATAAGCTCCTACGAGCAGTACTTC
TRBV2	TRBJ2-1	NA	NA	CASSSLGGSSSYNEQFF	TGTGCCAGCAGTTCGCTGGGAGGTTCGAGCTCCTACAATGAGCAGTTCTTC
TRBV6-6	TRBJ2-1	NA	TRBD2	CASRGLAGGSYNEQFF	TGTGCCAGCAGGGGCCTAGCGGGAGGGTCCTACAATGAGCAGTTCTTC
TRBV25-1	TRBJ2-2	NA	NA	CASIRESGELFF	TGTGCCAGCATCAGGGAGTCCGGGGAGCTGTTTTTT
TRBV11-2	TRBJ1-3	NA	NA	CASSLAPGGRNTIYF	TGTGCCAGCAGCTTAGCCCCCGGTGGGAGAAACACCATATATTTT
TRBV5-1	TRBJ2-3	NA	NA	CASSLVSASTDTQYF	TGCGCCAGCAGCTTGGTGTCCGCTAGCACAGATACGCAGTATTTT
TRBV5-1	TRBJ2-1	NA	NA	CASSFSRQALDNEQFF	TGCGCCAGCAGCTTTTCCCGACAGGCTTTGGACAATGAGCAGTTCTTC
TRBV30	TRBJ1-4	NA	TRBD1	CAWSDGTGVEKLFF	TGTGCCTGGAGTGACGGGACAGGGGTTGAAAAACTGTTTTTT
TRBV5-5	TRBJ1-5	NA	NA	CASSPFRTDLSNQPQHF	TGTGCCAGCAGCCCATTTCGGACCGATCTTAGCAATCAGCCCCAGCATTTT
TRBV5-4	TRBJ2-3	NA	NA	CASSLAWESTDTQYF	TGTGCCAGCAGCTTGGCTTGGGAAAGCACAGATACGCAGTATTTT
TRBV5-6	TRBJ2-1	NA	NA	CASIPDRGYEQFF	TGTGCCAGCATCCCGGACCGGGGCTATGAGCAGTTCTTC
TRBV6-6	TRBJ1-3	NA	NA	CASSADTSGNTIYF	TGTGCCAGCAGTGCGGACACCTCTGGAAACACCATATATTTT
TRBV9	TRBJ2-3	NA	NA	CASSTLGSTDTQYF	TGTGCCAGCAGCACACTGGGGAGCACAGATACGCAGTATTTT
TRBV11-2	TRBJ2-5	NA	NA	CASSLVSVETQYF	TGTGCCAGCAGCTTAGTATCCGTTGAGACCCAGTACTTC
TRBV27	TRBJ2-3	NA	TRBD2	CASSFWASGRTDTQYF	TGTGCCAGCAGTTTTTGGGCTAGCGGACGCACAGATACGCAGTATTTT
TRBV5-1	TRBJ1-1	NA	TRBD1	CASTRQGSHTEAFF	TGCGCCAGTACCCGACAGGGGTCGCACACTGAAGCTTTCTTT
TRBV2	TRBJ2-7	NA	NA	CASSVRGIYEQYF	TGTGCCAGCAGTGTTCGGGGAATCTACGAGCAGTACTTC
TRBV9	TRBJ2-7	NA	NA	CASSDRDSSYEQYF	TGTGCCAGCAGCGACCGGGACTCTTCCTACGAGCAGTACTTC
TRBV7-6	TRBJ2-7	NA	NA	CASSLRLGNSYEQYF	TGTGCCAGCAGCTTAAGGTTGGGCAACTCCTACGAGCAGTACTTC
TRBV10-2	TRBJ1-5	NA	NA	CASHQTVSNQPQHF	TGCGCCAGCCACCAGACAGTCAGCAATCAGCCCCAGCATTTT
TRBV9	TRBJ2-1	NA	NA	CASSVDSGTYNEQFF	TGTGCCAGCAGCGTAGACTCAGGGACGTACAATGAGCAGTTCTTC
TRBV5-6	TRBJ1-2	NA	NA	CASSLGVRRYTF	TGTGCCAGCAGCTTGGGGGTTCGGCGCTACACCTTC
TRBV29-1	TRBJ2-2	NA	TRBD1	CSGSLGQTNTGELFF	TGCAGCGGATCATTGGGACAGACGAACACCGGGGAGCTGTTTTTT
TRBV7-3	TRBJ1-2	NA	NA	CASSPHRSAGYTF	TGTGCCAGCAGCCCCCATAGGAGTGCCGGCTACACCTTC
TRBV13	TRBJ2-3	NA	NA	CASSLGTDTQYF	TGTGCCAGCAGCTTAGGGACAGATACGCAGTATTTT
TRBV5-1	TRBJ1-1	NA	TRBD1	CASSLEPDRAYAFF	TGCGCCAGCAGCTTGGAACCGGACAGGGCGTACGCTTTCTTT
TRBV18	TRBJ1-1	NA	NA	CASSLSGDGRNTEAFF	TGTGCCAGCTCACTATCAGGGGACGGGAGGAACACTGAAGCTTTCTTT
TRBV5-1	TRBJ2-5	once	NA	CASSLGNRMEQETQYF	TGCGCCAGCAGCTTGGGGAACAGGATGGAACAAGAGACCCAGTACTTC
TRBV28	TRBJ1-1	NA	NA	CASSSVRVKAFF	TGTGCCAGCAGTTCGGTCCGGGTTAAGGCTTTCTTT